Below are 15 T cell receptor beta chains sequenced from a single sample in a study of T cells expressing NK-cell markers. Reprocessing the 5' RACE reads, TCRdb reports a single entry for every CDR3 protein and omits DNA. The sample has about 370,000 distinct CDR3 sequences; the top ten hold about 10%. The sample taken for sequencing was blood T cells: a sorted CD56 or NKG2C T cell subset, CD4+ or CD8+ T cells, or bulk PBMC T cells (not recorded which). The receptor source for this set is a woman aged 45-60 years in good health.

This sequence joins TRBV12-3 or TRBV12-4 and TRBJ1-3; lacking DNA, the TRBD1 call made by TCRdb goes unchecked. The CDR3 is made up of 14 amino acids. CDR3 sequence: CASTGTGAGNTIYF.

The V and J genes are TRBV4-1 and TRBJ1-3; TCRdb picks TRBD1, but there is no DNA to check that call. From germline, CDR1 is MGHRA and CDR2 YSYEKL. This CDR3 contains 15 residues. Here the CDR3 reads CASSQDGRKGDTIYF.

This sequence joins TRBV3-1 and TRBJ2-1; absent DNA, TCRdb's TRBD2 call cannot be checked. The CDR3 has 17 amino acids. Germline V gives CDR1 LGHDT, CDR2 YNNKEL (reference sequence). The CDR3 protein is CASSQAGGRALVDEQFF.

J is TRBJ1-1 and V is TRBV28; TCRdb gives TRBD1 as the D gene, but with no DNA this cannot be confirmed. The CDR3 runs 13 residues. The germline CDR1 and CDR2 sequences are MDHEN and SYDVKM. The CDR3: CATHAPGIQEAFF.

This chain joins TRBV6-1 and TRBJ1-1; TCRdb calls TRBD1, which cannot be checked without DNA. Germline CDR1 and CDR2: MNHNS and SASEGT. This CDR3 region has 11 residues. CDR3 region: CASGDSRGAFF.

The chain uses TRBV27 and TRBJ1-2; TCRdb picks TRBD1, but there is no DNA to check that call. This CDR3 spans 12 amino acids. Germline loops: CDR1 MNHEY, CDR2 SMNVEV (reference sequence). The CDR3 protein is CASRGRTYGYTF.

The rearrangement uses TRBV5-1 and TRBJ2-6; TCRdb gives TRBD1 as the D gene, but with no DNA this cannot be confirmed. Germline CDR1 SGHRS, CDR2 YFSETQ. The CDR3 runs to 18 residues. This chain's CDR3 is CASSAYGGGTSGANVLTF.

The chain combines TRBV5-6 with TRBJ1-5; TCRdb names TRBD1, which stays unverified in the absence of DNA. The CDR3 has 14 amino acids. Per the germline V gene, CDR1 is SGHDT and CDR2 is YYEEEE. The CDR3: CASSLLGQNQPQHF.

The chain employs TRBV6-5 and TRBJ2-2. This CDR3 is 15 amino acids long. Per germline, CDR1 MNHEY and CDR2 SVGAGI. CDR3 sequence reads: CASRSLGPRTGELFF.

The chain combines TRBV29-1 with TRBJ1-6; TCRdb returns TRBD1, unconfirmable since there is no DNA. The CDR3 has 12 residues. Looked up from germline, CDR1 is SQVTM and CDR2 is ANQGSEA. CDR3 sequence: CSVEGVGGELHF.

V is TRBV9 and J is TRBJ2-4; TCRdb names TRBD2, which stays unverified in the absence of DNA. Per the germline V gene, CDR1 is SGDLS and CDR2 is YYNGEE. There are 17 residues in the CDR3. The CDR3 sequence is CASSVEGVAGAKNIQYF.

The rearrangement uses TRBV27 and TRBJ1-1; TCRdb lists TRBD1, though no DNA is available to test this call. The CDR3 consists of 14 residues. Germline CDR1 is MNHEY and CDR2 is SMNVEV (reference sequence). The CDR3 spells CASSPRGGNTEAFF.

This chain uses TRBV11-2 with TRBJ2-3; TCRdb designates TRBD1, a call that cannot be tested without DNA. There are 15 residues in the CDR3. Germline assignment: CDR1 SGHAT and CDR2 FQNNGV. The CDR3 loop reads CASSAMDRGSDTQYF.

This chain connects TRBV11-2 to TRBJ2-4; checking the TCRdb D call of TRBD2 is not possible without DNA. This CDR3 has 17 amino acids. Germline V gives CDR1 SGHAT, CDR2 FQNNGV. The CDR3 loop is CASSFKAGRLQKNIQYF.

The J gene is TRBJ1-1, the V gene TRBV5-1; with no DNA, the TCRdb D assignment of TRBD1 cannot be verified. The CDR3 sequence is 16 residues long. Germline CDR1 SGHRS, CDR2 YFSETQ. The CDR3 is CASSADRRRLNTEAFF. Full variable domain (outside the CDR3, taken from reference TRBV5-1 and TRBJ1-1): KAGVTQTPRYLIKTRGQQVTLSCSPISGHRSVSWYQQTPGQGLQFLFEYFSETQRNKGNFPGRFSGRQFSNSRSEMNVSTLELGDSALYLCASSADRRRLNTEAFFGQGTRLTVV.